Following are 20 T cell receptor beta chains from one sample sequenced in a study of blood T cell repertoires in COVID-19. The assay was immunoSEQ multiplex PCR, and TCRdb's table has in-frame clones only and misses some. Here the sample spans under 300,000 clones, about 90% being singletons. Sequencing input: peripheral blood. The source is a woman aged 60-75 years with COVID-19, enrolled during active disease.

This CDR3 is CASSSSDRGNTEAFF. For the CDR3, the DNA is TGTGCCAGCAGCTCCTCGGACAGGGGAAACACTGAAGCTTTCTTT. This chain connects TRBV7-3 to TRBJ1-1; 9 bases line up with TRBD1. The CDR3 covers 15 residues. J was trimmed by 2 bases and V by 4 bases; bases with no gene match: 5. The germline gives CDR1 SGHTA, CDR2 FQGTGA.

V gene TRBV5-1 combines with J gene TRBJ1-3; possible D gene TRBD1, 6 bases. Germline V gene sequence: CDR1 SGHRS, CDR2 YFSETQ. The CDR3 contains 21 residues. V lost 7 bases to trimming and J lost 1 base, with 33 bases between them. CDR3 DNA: TGCGCCAGCCGGATGGTTACCGGGACAATCATTCAGAACAATTCTGGAAACACCATATATTTT. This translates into CASRMVTGTIIQNNSGNTIYF.

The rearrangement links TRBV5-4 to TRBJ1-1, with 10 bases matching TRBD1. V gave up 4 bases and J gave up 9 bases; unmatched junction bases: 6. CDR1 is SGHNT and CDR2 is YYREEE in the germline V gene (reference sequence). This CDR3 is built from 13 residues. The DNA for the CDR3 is TGTGCCAGCAGCGAGGGGACAGGGGTTCAAGCTTTCTTT. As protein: CASSEGTGVQAFF.

For the CDR3, the DNA is TGTGCCAGCACCTCGACAATTTCCGAGCAGTACTTC. Its translation: CASTSTISEQYF. The chain combines TRBV12-3 or TRBV12-4 with TRBJ2-7; D gene unclear. Trimming took off 7 bases at V and 6 bases at J, with 13 bases between the two ends. There are 12 residues in the CDR3.

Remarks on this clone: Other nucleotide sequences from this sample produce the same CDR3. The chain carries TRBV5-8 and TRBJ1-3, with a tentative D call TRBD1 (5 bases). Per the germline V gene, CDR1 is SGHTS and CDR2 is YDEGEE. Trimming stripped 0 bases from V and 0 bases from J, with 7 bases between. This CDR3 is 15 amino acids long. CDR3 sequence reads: CASSLGGASGNTIYF. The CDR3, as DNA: TGTGCCAGCAGCTTGGGTGGGGCCTCTGGAAACACCATATATTTT.

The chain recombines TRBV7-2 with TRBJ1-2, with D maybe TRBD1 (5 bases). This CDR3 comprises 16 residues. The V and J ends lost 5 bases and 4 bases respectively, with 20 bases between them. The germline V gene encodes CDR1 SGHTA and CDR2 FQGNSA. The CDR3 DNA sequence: TGTGCCAGCAGCCTCCGCCCGGGGGGAGGAGGCTATGGCTACACCTTC. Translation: CASSLRPGGGGYGYTF.

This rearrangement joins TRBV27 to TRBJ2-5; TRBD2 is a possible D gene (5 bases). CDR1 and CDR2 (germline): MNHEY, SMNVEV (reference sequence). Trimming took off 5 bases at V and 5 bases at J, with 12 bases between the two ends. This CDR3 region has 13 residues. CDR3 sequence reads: CASSARSGETQYF. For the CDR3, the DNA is TGTGCCAGCAGTGCCCGTTCGGGGGAGACCCAGTACTTC.

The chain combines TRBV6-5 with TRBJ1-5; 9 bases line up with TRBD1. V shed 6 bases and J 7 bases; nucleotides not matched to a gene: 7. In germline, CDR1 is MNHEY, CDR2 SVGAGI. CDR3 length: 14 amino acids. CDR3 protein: CASSAGTGIQPQHF. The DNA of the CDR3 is TGTGCCAGCAGCGCCGGGACAGGGATACAGCCCCAGCATTTT.

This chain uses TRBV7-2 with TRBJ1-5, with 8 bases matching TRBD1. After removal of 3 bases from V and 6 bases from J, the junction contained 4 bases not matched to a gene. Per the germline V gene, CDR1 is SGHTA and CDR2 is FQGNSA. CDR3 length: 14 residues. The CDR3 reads CASSFRTGFQPQHF. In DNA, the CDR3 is TGTGCCAGCAGCTTCAGGACAGGGTTTCAGCCCCAGCATTTT.

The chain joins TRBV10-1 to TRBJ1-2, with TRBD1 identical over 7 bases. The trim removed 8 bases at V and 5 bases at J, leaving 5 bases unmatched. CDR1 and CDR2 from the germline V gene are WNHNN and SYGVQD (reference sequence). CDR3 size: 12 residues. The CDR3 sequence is CASPGQLYGYTF. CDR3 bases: TGCGCCAGCCCGGGACAGCTTTATGGCTACACCTTC.

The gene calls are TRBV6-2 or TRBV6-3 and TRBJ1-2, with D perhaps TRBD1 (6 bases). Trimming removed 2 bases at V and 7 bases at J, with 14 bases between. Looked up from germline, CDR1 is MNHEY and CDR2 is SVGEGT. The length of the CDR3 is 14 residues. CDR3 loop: CASSYDRSVPGYTF. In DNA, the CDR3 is TGTGCCAGCAGTTACGACAGGTCTGTACCTGGCTACACCTTC.

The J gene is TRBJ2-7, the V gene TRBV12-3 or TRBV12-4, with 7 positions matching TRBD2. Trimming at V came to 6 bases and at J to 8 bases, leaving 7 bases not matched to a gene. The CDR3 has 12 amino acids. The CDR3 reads CASSPWGGKQYF. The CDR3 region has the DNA TGTGCCAGCAGCCCTTGGGGGGGGAAGCAGTACTTC.

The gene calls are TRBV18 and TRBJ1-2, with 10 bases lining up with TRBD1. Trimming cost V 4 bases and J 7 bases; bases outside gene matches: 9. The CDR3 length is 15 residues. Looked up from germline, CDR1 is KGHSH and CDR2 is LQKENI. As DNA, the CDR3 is TGTGCCAGCTCACTACCGGGACAGGGGTTTGTTGGCTACACCTTC. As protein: CASSLPGQGFVGYTF.

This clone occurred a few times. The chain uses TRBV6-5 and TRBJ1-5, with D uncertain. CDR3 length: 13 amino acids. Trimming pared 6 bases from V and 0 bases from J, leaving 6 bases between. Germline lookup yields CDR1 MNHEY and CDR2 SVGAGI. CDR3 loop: CASRQNSNQPQHF. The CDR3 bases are TGTGCCAGCAGACAGAATAGCAATCAGCCCCAGCATTTT.

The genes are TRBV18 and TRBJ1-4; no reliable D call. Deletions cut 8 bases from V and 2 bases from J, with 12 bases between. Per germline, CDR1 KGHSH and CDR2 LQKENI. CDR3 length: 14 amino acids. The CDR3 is CASRRGSTNEKLFF. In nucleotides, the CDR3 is TGTGCCAGCAGACGAGGTTCTACTAATGAAAAACTGTTTTTT. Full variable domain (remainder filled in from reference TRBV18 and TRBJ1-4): NAGVMQNPRHLVRRRGQEARLRCSPMKGHSHVYWYRQLPEEGLKFMVYLQKENIIDESGMPKERFSAEFPKEGPSILRIQQVVRGDSAAYFCASRRGSTNEKLFFGSGTQLSVL.

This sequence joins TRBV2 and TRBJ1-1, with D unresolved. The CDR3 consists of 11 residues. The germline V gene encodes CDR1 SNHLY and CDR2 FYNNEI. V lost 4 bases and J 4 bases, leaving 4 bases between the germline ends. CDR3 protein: CASSAGTEAFF. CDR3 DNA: TGTGCCAGCAGTGCAGGCACTGAAGCTTTCTTT.

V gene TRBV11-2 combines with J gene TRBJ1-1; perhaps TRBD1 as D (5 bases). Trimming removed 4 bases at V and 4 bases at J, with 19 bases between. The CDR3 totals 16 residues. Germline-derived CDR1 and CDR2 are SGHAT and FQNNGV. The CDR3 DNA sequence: TGTGCCAGCAGCTCTCTCCGGGGGGAGGCGAGCACTGAAGCTTTCTTT. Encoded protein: CASSSLRGEASTEAFF.

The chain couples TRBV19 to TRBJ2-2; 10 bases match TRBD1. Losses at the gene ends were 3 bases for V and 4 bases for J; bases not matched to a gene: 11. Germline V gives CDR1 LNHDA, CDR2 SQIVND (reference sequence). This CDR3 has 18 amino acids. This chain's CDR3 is CASSILRGQGSTTGELFF. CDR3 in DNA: TGTGCCAGTAGTATTTTGCGGGGACAGGGGTCAACCACCGGGGAGCTGTTTTTT.

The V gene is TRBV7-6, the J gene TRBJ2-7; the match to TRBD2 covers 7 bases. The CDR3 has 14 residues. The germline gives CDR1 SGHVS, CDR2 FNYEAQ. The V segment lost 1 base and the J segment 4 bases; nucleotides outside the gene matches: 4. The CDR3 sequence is CASSLEAGSYEQYF. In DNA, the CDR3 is TGTGCCAGCAGCTTAGAAGCGGGGTCATACGAGCAGTACTTC. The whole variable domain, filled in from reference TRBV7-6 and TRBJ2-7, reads GAGVSQSPRYKVTKRGQDVALRCDPISGHVSLYWYRQALGQGPEFLTYFNYEAQQDKSGLPNDRFSAERPEGSISTLTIQRTEQRDSAMYRCASSLEAGSYEQYFGPGTRLTVT.

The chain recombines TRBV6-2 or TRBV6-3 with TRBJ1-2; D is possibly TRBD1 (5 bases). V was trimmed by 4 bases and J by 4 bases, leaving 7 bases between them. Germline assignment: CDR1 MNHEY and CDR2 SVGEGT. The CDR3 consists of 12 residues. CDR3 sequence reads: CASSSDSYGYTF. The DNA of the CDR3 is TGTGCCAGCAGTTCAGACAGCTATGGCTACACCTTC.